The 17 T cell receptor beta chains in this list originate from one sample, sequenced in a study of cytomegalovirus exposure and HLA in healthy donors. The PCR made use of 60 Vbeta and 13 Jbeta primers. Sequencing was performed with immunoSEQ multiplex PCR; in TCRdb, only in-frame clones are kept and a portion is missing. The table has about 140,000 clones, about 82% seen once; the top ten hold around 2%. Sequenced input: PBMCs. Every receptor here comes from a female donor in good health and CMV-seropositive.

The chain has TRBV5-1 and TRBJ2-1; a possible D gene is TRBD1 (5 bases). Germline CDR1 reads SGHRS; CDR2 reads YFSETQ. The length of the CDR3 is 14 residues. Trimming stripped 4 bases from V and 4 bases from J, with 12 bases between. This chain's CDR3 is CASSERGSYNEQFF. CDR3 DNA sequence: TGCGCCAGCAGCGAAAGGGGATCGTACAATGAGCAGTTCTTC.

This chain connects TRBV5-8 to TRBJ1-2, with 9 bases aligning to TRBD1. The CDR3 is 14 residues long. CDR1 is SGHTS and CDR2 is YDEGEE in the germline V gene. The V gene end was trimmed by 2 bases and the J gene end by 6 bases; junction bases not matched to a gene: 5. CDR3 DNA: TGTGCCAGCAGCTTCGGACAGGGGCTGAATGGCTACACCTTC. This sequence encodes CASSFGQGLNGYTF.

This sequence joins TRBV30 and TRBJ1-5; D might be TRBD1 (5 bases). V lost 0 bases to trimming and J lost 6 bases, with 9 bases between them. This CDR3 comprises 13 residues. The germline gives CDR1 GTSNPN, CDR2 SVGIG (reference sequence). CDR3 sequence: CAWSVTGAQPQHF. For the CDR3, the DNA is TGTGCCTGGAGTGTAACAGGTGCTCAGCCCCAGCATTTT.

The chain joins TRBV18 to TRBJ2-1; 10 positions match TRBD1. The J segment lost 8 bases and the V segment lost 3 bases, leaving 7 bases of the junction unmatched. This CDR3 is built from 15 residues. Germline V gene lookup returns CDR1 KGHSH and CDR2 LQKENI. CDR3 in amino acids: CASSPSRDRGYEQFF. Written as DNA, the CDR3 is TGTGCCAGCTCACCGAGTCGGGACAGGGGTTATGAGCAGTTCTTC.

The V gene is TRBV5-6, the J gene TRBJ1-5; the match to TRBD1 covers 7 bases. Losses at the gene ends were 0 bases for V and 3 bases for J; bases not matched to a gene: 9. The germline V gene encodes CDR1 SGHDT and CDR2 YYEEEE. The CDR3 has 17 residues. CDR3 nucleotides: TGTGCCAGCAGCTTGGCCAGGGACAGTCGCTCCAATCAGCCCCAGCATTTT. Translation: CASSLARDSRSNQPQHF.

The genes are TRBV7-2 and TRBJ2-2; 7 nucleotides line up with TRBD1. Germline CDR1 SGHTA, CDR2 FQGNSA. The CDR3 runs 15 residues. V dropped 0 bases and J dropped 6; count of bases not matched to a gene: 4. DNA for the CDR3: TGTGCCAGCAGCTTAGCGACAGGGAAGGCCGGGGAGCTGTTTTTT. Translation gives CASSLATGKAGELFF.

The chain employs TRBV4-1 and TRBJ2-7; 10 bases map to TRBD1. Germline CDR1 is MGHRA and CDR2 is YSYEKL. The CDR3 totals 16 residues. With 1 base clipped from V and 4 bases from J, the junction kept 7 bases outside the gene matches. The CDR3 spells CASSQVPGQGSYEQYF. The CDR3 region has the DNA TGCGCCAGCAGCCAAGTCCCGGGACAGGGGAGTTACGAGCAGTACTTC.

The CDR3: CSVGWGLGSYEQYF. The CDR3 region has the DNA TGCAGCGTTGGGTGGGGGCTTGGCTCCTACGAGCAGTACTTC. V is TRBV29-1 and J is TRBJ2-7, with a tentative D call TRBD1 (6 bases). Germline values: CDR1 SQVTM, CDR2 ANQGSEA. This CDR3 comprises 14 residues. V was clipped by 4 bases and J by 0 bases, with 13 bases between them.

V gene TRBV30 combines with J gene TRBJ1-3, with D unclear. CDR1 and CDR2 from the germline V gene are GTSNPN and SVGIG (reference sequence). The V and J ends lost 3 bases and 0 bases respectively, with 6 bases between them. There are 13 residues in the CDR3. CDR3 protein: CAWSRSSGNTIYF. The CDR3 bases are TGTGCCTGGAGCCGTAGCTCTGGAAACACCATATATTTT. Looking up the rest from reference TRBV30 and TRBJ1-3 gives the full variable domain: SQTIHQWPATLVQPVGSPLSLECTVEGTSNPNLYWYRQAAGRGLQLLFYSVGIGQISSEVPQNLSASRPQDRQFILSSKKLLLSDSGFYLCAWSRSSGNTIYFGEGSWLTVV.

J is TRBJ1-5 and V is TRBV5-1, with 9 bases that match TRBD1. From germline, CDR1 is SGHRS and CDR2 YFSETQ. V lost 3 bases, J lost 4 bases, and 2 bases stayed unmatched. The CDR3 extends over 14 amino acids. Here the CDR3 reads CASSSTGGNQPQHF. Written as DNA, the CDR3 is TGCGCCAGCAGCTCGACAGGGGGGAATCAGCCCCAGCATTTT.

This clone has a handful of counts. The V and J genes are TRBV27 and TRBJ2-2; D gene uncertain. V was pared by 2 bases and J by 3 bases, with 7 bases between. In germline, CDR1 is MNHEY, CDR2 SMNVEV (reference sequence). CDR3 length: 14 amino acids. CDR3 bases: TGTGCCAGCAGTTTAGTCCCCTACACCGGGGAGCTGTTTTTT. This codes for CASSLVPYTGELFF.

The chain uses TRBV30 and TRBJ2-7; D perhaps matches TRBD1 (5 bases). With 2 bases removed from V and 5 bases from J, the gap between germline ends came to 10 bases. The CDR3 runs 12 residues. The V gene's germline CDR1 is GTSNPN and CDR2 SVGIG (reference sequence). The CDR3 coding sequence is TGTGCCTGGAGTAGGGGATCCCACGAGCAGTACTTC. This codes for CAWSRGSHEQYF.

The chain links TRBV2 to TRBJ1-2, with 8 positions matching TRBD1. Germline CDR1 is SNHLY and CDR2 is FYNNEI. The CDR3 is 13 amino acids. The junction had 3 bases not matched to a gene; V was cut back by 6 bases and J by 3 bases. CDR3 residues: CASRPGQDYGYTF. CDR3 bases: TGTGCCAGCAGGCCGGGACAGGACTATGGCTACACCTTC.

This clone has just a few counts. In nucleotides, the CDR3 is TGTGCCAGCAGTTCCCTTGGGGCGACAGGGAACAATCAGCCCCAGCATTTT. It is translated as CASSSLGATGNNQPQHF. The chain is built from TRBV28 and TRBJ1-5; 7 nucleotides agree with TRBD1. The CDR3 length is 17 residues. CDR1 MDHEN and CDR2 SYDVKM come from the germline V gene. Trimming at V came to 4 bases and at J to 3 bases, leaving 12 bases not matched to a gene.

This clone was found a few times. This rearrangement joins TRBV28 to TRBJ2-3; 10 nucleotides agree with TRBD2. The CDR3 length is 15 residues. With V trimmed by 4 bases and J by 5 bases, 6 bases remained unmatched. Germline values: CDR1 MDHEN, CDR2 SYDVKM. The CDR3 DNA is TGTGCCAGCAGTTCTCCTAGCGGGGGCAAAGATACGCAGTATTTT. Protein: CASSSPSGGKDTQYF.

The rearrangement links TRBV5-4 to TRBJ2-3; 9 positions agree with TRBD1. From germline, CDR1 is SGHNT and CDR2 YYREEE (reference sequence). J was trimmed by 4 bases and V by 4 bases; bases with no gene match: 4. This CDR3 is built from 14 residues. The DNA of the CDR3 is TGTGCCAGCAGCATGGACAGGGGCGCAGATACGCAGTATTTT. Translating it yields CASSMDRGADTQYF.

The gene calls are TRBV27 and TRBJ1-1; D call uncertain. Germline V gene data show CDR1 as MNHEY and CDR2 as SMNVEV (reference sequence). The CDR3 has 13 amino acids. V was pared by 3 bases and J by 1 base, with 6 bases between. The CDR3 loop is CASSLTRNTEAFF. The CDR3 DNA sequence: TGTGCCAGCAGTTTGACAAGGAACACTGAAGCTTTCTTT.